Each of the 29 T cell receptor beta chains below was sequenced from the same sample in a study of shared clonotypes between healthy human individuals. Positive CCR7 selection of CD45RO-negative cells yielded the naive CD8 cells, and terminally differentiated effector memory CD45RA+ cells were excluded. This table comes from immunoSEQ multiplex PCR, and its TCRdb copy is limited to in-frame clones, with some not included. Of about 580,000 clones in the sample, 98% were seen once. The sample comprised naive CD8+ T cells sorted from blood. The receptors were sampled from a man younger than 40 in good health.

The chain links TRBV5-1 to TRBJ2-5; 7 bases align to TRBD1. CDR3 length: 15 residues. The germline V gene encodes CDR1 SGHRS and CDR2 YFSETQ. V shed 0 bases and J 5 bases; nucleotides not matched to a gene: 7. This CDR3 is CASSLATGAGETQYF. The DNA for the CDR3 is TGCGCCAGCAGCTTGGCTACAGGGGCCGGGGAGACCCAGTACTTC.

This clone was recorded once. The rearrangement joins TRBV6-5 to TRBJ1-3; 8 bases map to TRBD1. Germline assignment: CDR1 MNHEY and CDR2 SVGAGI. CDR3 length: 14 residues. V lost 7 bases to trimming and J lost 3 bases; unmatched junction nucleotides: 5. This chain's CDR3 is CASKRQGFGNTIYF. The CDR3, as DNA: TGTGCCAGCAAACGACAGGGGTTTGGAAACACCATATATTTT.

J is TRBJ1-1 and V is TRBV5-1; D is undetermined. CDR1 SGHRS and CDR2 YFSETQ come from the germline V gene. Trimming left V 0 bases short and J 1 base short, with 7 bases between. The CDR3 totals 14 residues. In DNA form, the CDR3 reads TGCGCCAGCAGCTTGGATTACGGGAACACTGAAGCTTTCTTT. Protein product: CASSLDYGNTEAFF.

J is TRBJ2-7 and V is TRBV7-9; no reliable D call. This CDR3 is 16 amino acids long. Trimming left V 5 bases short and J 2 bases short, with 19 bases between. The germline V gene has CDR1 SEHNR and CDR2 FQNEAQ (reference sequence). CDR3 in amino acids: CASSPSDGTIAYEQYF. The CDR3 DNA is TGTGCCAGCAGCCCCAGCGACGGTACTATTGCCTACGAGCAGTACTTC.

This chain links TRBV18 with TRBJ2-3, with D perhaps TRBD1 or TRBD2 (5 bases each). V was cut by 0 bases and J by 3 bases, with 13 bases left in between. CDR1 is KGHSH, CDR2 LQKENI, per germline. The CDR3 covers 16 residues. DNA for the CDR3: TGTGCCAGCTCACCACCTAGAGGGGCCCCAACAGATACGCAGTATTTT. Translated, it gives CASSPPRGAPTDTQYF.

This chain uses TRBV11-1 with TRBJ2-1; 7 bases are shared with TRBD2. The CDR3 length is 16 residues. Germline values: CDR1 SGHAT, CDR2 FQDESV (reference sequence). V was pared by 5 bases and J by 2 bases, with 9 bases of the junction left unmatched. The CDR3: CASSPVGGGAYNEQFF. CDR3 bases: TGTGCCAGCAGCCCCGTTGGGGGGGGTGCCTACAATGAGCAGTTCTTC. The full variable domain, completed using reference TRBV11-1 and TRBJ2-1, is EAEVAQSPRYKITEKSQAVAFWCDPISGHATLYWYRQILGQGPELLVQFQDESVVDDSQLPKDRFSAERLKGVDSTLKIQPAELGDSAMYLCASSPVGGGAYNEQFFGPGTRLTVL.

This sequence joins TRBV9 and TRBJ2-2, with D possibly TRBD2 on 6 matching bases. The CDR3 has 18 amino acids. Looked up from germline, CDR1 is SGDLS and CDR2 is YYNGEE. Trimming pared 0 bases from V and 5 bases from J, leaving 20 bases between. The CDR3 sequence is CASSVDGSREWSTGELFF. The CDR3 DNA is TGTGCCAGCAGCGTAGATGGCAGTCGGGAGTGGTCGACCGGGGAGCTGTTTTTT.

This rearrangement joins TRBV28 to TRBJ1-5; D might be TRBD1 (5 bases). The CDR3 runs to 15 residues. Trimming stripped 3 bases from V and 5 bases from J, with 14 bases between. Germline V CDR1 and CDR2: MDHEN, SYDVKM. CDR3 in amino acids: CASSLKGLGDQPQHF. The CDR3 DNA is TGTGCCAGCAGTTTGAAGGGTCTAGGGGATCAGCCCCAGCATTTT.

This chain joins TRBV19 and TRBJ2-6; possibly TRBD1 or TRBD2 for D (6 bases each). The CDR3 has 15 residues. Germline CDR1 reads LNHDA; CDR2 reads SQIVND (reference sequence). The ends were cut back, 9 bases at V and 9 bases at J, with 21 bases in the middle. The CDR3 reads CASALGGYGNNVLTF. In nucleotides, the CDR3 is TGTGCCAGCGCCTTGGGGGGCTATGGTAACAACGTCCTGACTTTC.

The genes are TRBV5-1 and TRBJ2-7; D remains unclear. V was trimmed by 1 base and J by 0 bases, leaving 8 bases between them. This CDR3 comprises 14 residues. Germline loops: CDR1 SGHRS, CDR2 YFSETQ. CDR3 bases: TGCGCCAGCAGCTTGAGGTGGGACTCCTACGAGCAGTACTTC. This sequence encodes CASSLRWDSYEQYF.

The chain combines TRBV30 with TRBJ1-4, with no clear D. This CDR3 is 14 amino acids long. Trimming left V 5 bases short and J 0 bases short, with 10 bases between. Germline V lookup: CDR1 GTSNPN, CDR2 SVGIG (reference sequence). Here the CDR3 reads CAWQEESTNEKLFF. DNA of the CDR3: TGTGCCTGGCAGGAGGAATCAACTAATGAAAAACTGTTTTTT.

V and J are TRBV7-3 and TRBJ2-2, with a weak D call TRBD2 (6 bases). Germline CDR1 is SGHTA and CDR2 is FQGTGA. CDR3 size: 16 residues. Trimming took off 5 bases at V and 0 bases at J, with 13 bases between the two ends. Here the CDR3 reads CASSPGRDANTGELFF. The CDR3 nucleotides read TGTGCCAGCAGCCCCGGGCGGGACGCGAACACCGGGGAGCTGTTTTTT.

The CDR3 is CASSAQGPHGELFF. In DNA form, the CDR3 reads TGTGCCAGCAGCGCACAGGGGCCCCATGGCGAGCTGTTTTTT. The chain recombines TRBV28 with TRBJ2-2; 7 nucleotides match TRBD1. The CDR3 totals 14 residues. V was pared by 6 bases and J by 11 bases, with 12 bases of the junction left unmatched. Germline CDR1 reads MDHEN; CDR2 reads SYDVKM. The full variable domain, in which reference TRBV28 and TRBJ2-2 provide the parts outside the CDR3, is DVKVTQSSRYLVKRTGEKVFLECVQDMDHENMFWYRQDPGLGLRLIYFSYDVKMKEKGDIPEGYSVSREKKERFSLILESASTNQTSMYLCASSAQGPHGELFFGEGSRLTVL.

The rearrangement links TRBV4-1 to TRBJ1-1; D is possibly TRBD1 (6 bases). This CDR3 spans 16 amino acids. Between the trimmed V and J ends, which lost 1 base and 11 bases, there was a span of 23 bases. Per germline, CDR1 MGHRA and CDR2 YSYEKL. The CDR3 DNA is TGCGCCAGCAGCCAAGGATTAGAGGGCCAGGGGAGCTTGGCTTTCTTT. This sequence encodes CASSQGLEGQGSLAFF.

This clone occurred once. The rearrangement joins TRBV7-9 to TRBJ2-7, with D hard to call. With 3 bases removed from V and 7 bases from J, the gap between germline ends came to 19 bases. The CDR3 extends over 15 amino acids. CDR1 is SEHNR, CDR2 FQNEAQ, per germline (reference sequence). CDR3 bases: TGTGCCAGCAGCTTTCTCCGCGGACCGTACTGGGAGCAGTACTTC. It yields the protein CASSFLRGPYWEQYF.

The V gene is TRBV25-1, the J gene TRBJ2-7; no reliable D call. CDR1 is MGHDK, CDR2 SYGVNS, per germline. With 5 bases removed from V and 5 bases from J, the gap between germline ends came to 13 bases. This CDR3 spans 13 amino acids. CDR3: CASSPTGFHEQYF. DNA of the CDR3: TGTGCCAGCAGTCCTACTGGCTTCCACGAGCAGTACTTC.

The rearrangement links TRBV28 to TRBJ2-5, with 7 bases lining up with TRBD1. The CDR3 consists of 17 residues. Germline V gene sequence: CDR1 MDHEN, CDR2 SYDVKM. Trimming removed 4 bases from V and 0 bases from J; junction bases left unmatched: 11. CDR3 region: CASSSGTDYLYQETQYF. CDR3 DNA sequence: TGTGCCAGCAGTTCCGGGACAGACTACTTGTACCAAGAGACCCAGTACTTC.

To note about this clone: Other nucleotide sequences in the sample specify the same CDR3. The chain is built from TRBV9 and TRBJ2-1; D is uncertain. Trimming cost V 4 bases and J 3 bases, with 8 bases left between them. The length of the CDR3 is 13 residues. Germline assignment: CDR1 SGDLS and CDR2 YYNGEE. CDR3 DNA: TGTGCCAGCAGCCCCCGGAACTACAATGAGCAGTTCTTC. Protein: CASSPRNYNEQFF.

The CDR3, as DNA: TGTGCTAGCGCTCTAGCGGGGAGAACTTACAATGAGCAGTTCTTC. It is translated as CASALAGRTYNEQFF. The chain recombines TRBV12-5 with TRBJ2-1; 9 bases are a match to TRBD2. The germline gives CDR1 LGHNT, CDR2 FRNRAP. Trimming cost V 9 bases and J 4 bases; bases outside gene matches: 10. This CDR3 has 15 residues.

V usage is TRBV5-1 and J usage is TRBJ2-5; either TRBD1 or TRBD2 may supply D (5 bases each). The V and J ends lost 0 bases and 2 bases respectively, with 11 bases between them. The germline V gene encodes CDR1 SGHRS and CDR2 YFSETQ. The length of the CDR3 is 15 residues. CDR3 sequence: CASSLVPGRQETQYF. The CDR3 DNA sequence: TGCGCCAGCAGCTTGGTGCCGGGGCGGCAAGAGACCCAGTACTTC.

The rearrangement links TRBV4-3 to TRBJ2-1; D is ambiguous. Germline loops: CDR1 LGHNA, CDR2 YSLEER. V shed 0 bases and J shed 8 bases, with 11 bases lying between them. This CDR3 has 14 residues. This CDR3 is CASSQDYLLDEQFF. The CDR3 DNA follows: TGCGCCAGCAGCCAAGATTACTTGTTGGATGAGCAGTTCTTC.

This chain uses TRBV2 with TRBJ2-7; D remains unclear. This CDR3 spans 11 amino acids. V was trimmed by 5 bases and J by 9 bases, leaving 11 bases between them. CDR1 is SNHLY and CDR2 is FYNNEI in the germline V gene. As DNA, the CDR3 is TGTGCCAGCAGTTGGATCGTTGGGCAGTACTTC. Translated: CASSWIVGQYF.

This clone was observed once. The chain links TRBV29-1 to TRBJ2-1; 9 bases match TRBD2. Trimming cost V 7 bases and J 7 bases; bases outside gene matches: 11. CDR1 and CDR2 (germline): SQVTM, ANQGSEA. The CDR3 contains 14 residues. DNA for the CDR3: TGCAGCGCCTCAGGAAGCGGGGGGTGGAATGAGCAGTTCTTC. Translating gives CSASGSGGWNEQFF.

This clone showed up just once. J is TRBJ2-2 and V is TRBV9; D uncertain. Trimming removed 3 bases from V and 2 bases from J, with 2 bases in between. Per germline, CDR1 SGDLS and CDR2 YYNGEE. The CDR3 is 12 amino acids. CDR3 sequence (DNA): TGTGCCAGCAGCGACAACACCGGGGAGCTGTTTTTT. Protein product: CASSDNTGELFF.

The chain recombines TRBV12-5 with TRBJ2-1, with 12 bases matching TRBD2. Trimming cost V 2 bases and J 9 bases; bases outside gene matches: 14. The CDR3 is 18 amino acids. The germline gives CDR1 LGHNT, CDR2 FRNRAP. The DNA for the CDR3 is TGTGCTAGTGGTTTGACGCCTCCGACTAGCGGGAGCATAGGTGAGCAGTTCTTC. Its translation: CASGLTPPTSGSIGEQFF.

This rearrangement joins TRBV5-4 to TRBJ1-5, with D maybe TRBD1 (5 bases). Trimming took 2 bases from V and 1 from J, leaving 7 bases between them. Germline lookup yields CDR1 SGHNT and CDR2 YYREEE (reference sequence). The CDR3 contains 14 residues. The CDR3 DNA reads TGTGCCAGCAGCTTATCAGGGAGCAATCAGCCCCAGCATTTT. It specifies CASSLSGSNQPQHF. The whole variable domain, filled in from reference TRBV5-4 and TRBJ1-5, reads ETGVTQSPTHLIKTRGQQVTLRCSSQSGHNTVSWYQQALGQGPQFIFQYYREEENGRGNFPPRFSGLQFPNYSSELNVNALELDDSALYLCASSLSGSNQPQHFGDGTRLSIL.

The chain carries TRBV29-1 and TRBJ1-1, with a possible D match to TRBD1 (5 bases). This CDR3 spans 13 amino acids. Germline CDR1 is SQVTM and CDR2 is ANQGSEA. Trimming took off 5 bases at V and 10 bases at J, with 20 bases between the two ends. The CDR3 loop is CSVISGRDSSAFF. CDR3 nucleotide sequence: TGCAGCGTTATTTCGGGCAGGGACTCGTCAGCTTTCTTT. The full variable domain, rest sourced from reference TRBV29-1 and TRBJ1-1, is SAVISQKPSRDICQRGTSLTIQCQVDSQVTMMFWYRQQPGQSLTLIATANQGSEATYESGFVIDKFPISRPNLTFSTLTVSNMSPEDSSIYLCSVISGRDSSAFFGQGTRLTVV.

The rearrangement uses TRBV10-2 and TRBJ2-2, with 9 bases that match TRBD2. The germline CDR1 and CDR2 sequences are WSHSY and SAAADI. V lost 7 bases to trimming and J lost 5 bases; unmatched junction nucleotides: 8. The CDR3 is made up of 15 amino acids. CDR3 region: CASKFLAGDTGELFF. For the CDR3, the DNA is TGCGCCAGCAAATTTTTAGCGGGAGATACCGGGGAGCTGTTTTTT.

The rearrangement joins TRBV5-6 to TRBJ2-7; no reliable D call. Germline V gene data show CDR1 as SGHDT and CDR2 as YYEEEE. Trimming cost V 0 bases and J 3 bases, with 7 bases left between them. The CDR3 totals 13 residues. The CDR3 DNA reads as TGTGCCAGCAGCTTGGGATCCCTCTACGAGCAGTACTTC. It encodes CASSLGSLYEQYF.